Shown below are 13 T cell receptor beta chains from a single sample sequenced in a study of a mutant IDH1 vaccine in newly diagnosed glioma. Some clones are missing from TCRdb's copy, which holds only in-frame ones; the method was immunoSEQ multiplex PCR. The sample lists 30,000 to 35,000 clones; about three fifths were seen once. These receptors lack a known antigen. This sample's time point: week 5, during vaccination. In the vaccine, a single dose held 300 ug of the mutant IDH1 20-mer peptide, along with topical imiquimod. Here the sequenced sample was PBMCs, taken from a glioma patient whose treatment included an IDH1 peptide vaccine. These receptors were obtained from a woman between 18 and 30 years old with glioma.

V gene TRBV7-9 combines with J gene TRBJ2-1; no reliable D call. This CDR3 region has 16 residues. CDR1 is SEHNR, CDR2 FQNEAQ, per germline (reference sequence). V was shortened by 6 bases and J by 2 bases, with 17 bases between the two germline ends. The CDR3 reads CASSFGGYLPYNEQFF. In DNA, the CDR3 is TGTGCCAGCAGTTTCGGCGGATACCTGCCCTACAATGAGCAGTTCTTC.

This clone was found a few times. The gene calls are TRBV10-3 and TRBJ1-5; D ambiguous. From germline, CDR1 is ENHRY and CDR2 SYGVKD. The V gene lost 5 bases and the J gene lost 5 bases, with 10 bases spanning the gap. The CDR3 has 13 residues. The CDR3 spells CAISPAEDQPQHF. The DNA for the CDR3 is TGTGCCATCAGTCCCGCCGAGGATCAGCCCCAGCATTTT.

This chain uses TRBV19 with TRBJ2-2, with 7 bases fitting TRBD1. This CDR3 is built from 15 residues. V shed 3 bases and J 7 bases; nucleotides not matched to a gene: 8. Germline CDR1 and CDR2: LNHDA and SQIVND (reference sequence). This CDR3 is CASSMETGHIGELFF. The CDR3 DNA is TGTGCCAGTAGTATGGAGACAGGGCATATCGGGGAGCTGTTTTTT.

This rearrangement joins TRBV14 to TRBJ2-6, with no clear D. This CDR3 is 13 amino acids long. V lost 5 bases and J lost 3, with 5 bases in between. The germline gives CDR1 SGHDN, CDR2 FVKESK. The CDR3 bases are TGTGCCAGCAGCAACTTTGGGGCCAACGTCCTGACTTTC. Translation gives CASSNFGANVLTF.

The chain uses TRBV30 and TRBJ1-2; D ambiguous. Trimming removed 4 bases at V and 7 bases at J, with 16 bases between. Germline CDR1 is GTSNPN and CDR2 is SVGIG (reference sequence). The CDR3 has 13 amino acids. The CDR3 spells CAWTDYGISGYTF. The CDR3 nucleotides are TGTGCCTGGACGGATTATGGGATCAGTGGCTACACCTTC.

The chain links TRBV11-2 to TRBJ2-3, with D possibly called TRBD1 or TRBD2 (6 bases each). In germline, CDR1 is SGHAT, CDR2 FQNNGV. Trimming shortened V by 1 base and J by 4 bases, and 12 bases separated the two germline ends. The CDR3 spans 15 residues. The CDR3 loop reads CASSLGLGGPDTQYF. CDR3 nucleotides: TGTGCCAGCAGCTTAGGGCTCGGGGGCCCAGATACGCAGTATTTT.

This clone was observed once. This chain joins TRBV7-3 and TRBJ2-2; 9 bases match TRBD2. The CDR3 runs to 15 residues. Germline assignment: CDR1 SGHTA and CDR2 FQGTGA. J gave up 2 bases and V 5 bases, and 3 bases lay outside the gene matches. The CDR3 DNA follows: TGTGCCAGCAGCGCTAGCGGGGCAAACACCGGGGAGCTGTTTTTT. Its translation: CASSASGANTGELFF.

The sample holds one count of this clone. V and J are TRBV5-4 and TRBJ2-7; 8 bases align to TRBD2. CDR3 size: 15 residues. The junction had 6 bases not matched to a gene; V was cut back by 4 bases and J by 0 bases. Germline CDR1 SGHNT, CDR2 YYREEE (reference sequence). Written as DNA, the CDR3 is TGTGCCAGCAGCCATAGCGGGACCCACTCCTACGAGCAGTACTTC. It specifies CASSHSGTHSYEQYF.

This chain connects TRBV6-1 to TRBJ1-2, with D perhaps matching TRBD1 (6 bases). Germline V gene sequence: CDR1 MNHNS, CDR2 SASEGT. The V end lost 2 bases, the J end lost 6 bases, and 10 bases lay between the germline ends. The CDR3 has 13 residues. CDR3 bases: TGTGCCAGCAGTGAAAGACAGGTGGATGGCTACACCTTC. This codes for CASSERQVDGYTF.

The V and J genes are TRBV25-1 and TRBJ2-2; no firm D call. The length of the CDR3 is 11 residues. Trimming stripped 3 bases from V and 8 bases from J, with 4 bases between. Germline V gene lookup returns CDR1 MGHDK and CDR2 SYGVNS. CDR3 DNA sequence: TGTGCCAGCAGTGACCCTGGGGAGCTGTTTTTT. Protein sequence: CASSDPGELFF.

V usage is TRBV6-4 and J usage is TRBJ2-2; D ambiguous. This CDR3 region has 16 residues. With 7 bases removed from V and 0 bases from J, the gap between germline ends came to 15 bases. The germline V gene encodes CDR1 MRHNA and CDR2 SNTAGT. CDR3 DNA sequence: TGTGCCAGCACAACTAACCCGACGGCGAACACCGGGGAGCTGTTTTTT. It codes for CASTTNPTANTGELFF.

The CDR3 region has the DNA TGCAGCGTCGAGGACAGGGGAGACCTTAGCACAGATACGCAGTATTTT. Translated: CSVEDRGDLSTDTQYF. The J gene is TRBJ2-3, the V gene TRBV29-1; 9 nucleotides line up with TRBD1. J gave up 0 bases and V 6 bases, and 10 bases lay outside the gene matches. The CDR3 has 16 amino acids. In germline, CDR1 is SQVTM, CDR2 ANQGSEA.

The chain employs TRBV5-8 and TRBJ2-7; D might be TRBD2 (5 bases). The germline V gene has CDR1 SGHTS and CDR2 YDEGEE. The CDR3 runs 14 residues. Trimming took off 4 bases at V and 2 bases at J, with 13 bases between the two ends. The CDR3: CASSRGHRPYEQYF. The CDR3, as DNA: TGTGCCAGCAGCCGAGGGCACAGACCCTACGAGCAGTACTTC.